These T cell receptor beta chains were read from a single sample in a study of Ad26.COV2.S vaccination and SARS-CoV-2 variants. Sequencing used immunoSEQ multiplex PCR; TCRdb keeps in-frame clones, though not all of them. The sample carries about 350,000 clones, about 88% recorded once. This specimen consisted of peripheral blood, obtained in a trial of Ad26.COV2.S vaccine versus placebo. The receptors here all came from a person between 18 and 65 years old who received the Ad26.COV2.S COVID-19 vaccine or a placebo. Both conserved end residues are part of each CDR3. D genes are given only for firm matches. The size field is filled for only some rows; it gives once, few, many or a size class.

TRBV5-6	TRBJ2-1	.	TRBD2	CASSLSLAGGKGEQFF	TGTGCCAGCAGCTTATCTTTAGCGGGAGGAAAGGGTGAGCAGTTCTTC
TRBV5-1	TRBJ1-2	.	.	CASSSRPIGGTNYGYTF	TGCGCCAGCAGCTCCCGCCCCATAGGTGGAACCAACTATGGCTACACCTTC
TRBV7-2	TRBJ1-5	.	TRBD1	CASSSRDSHYSNQPQHF	TGTGCCAGCAGCTCCCGGGACAGCCATTATAGCAATCAGCCCCAGCATTTT
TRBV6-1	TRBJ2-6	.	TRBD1	CASSEGDSSSGANVLTF	TGTGCCAGCAGTGAAGGGGACAGCTCCTCTGGGGCCAACGTCCTGACTTTC
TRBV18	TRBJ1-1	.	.	CASSPQQGSNTEAFF	TGTGCCAGCTCACCGCAACAGGGAAGCAACACTGAAGCTTTCTTT
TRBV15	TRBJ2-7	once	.	CATSLGLQLYEQYF	TGTGCCACCAGCTTAGGCCTACAGCTCTACGAGCAGTACTTC
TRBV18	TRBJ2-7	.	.	CASSPKGQWASYEQYF	TGTGCCAGCTCACCGAAAGGACAGTGGGCCTCCTACGAGCAGTACTTC
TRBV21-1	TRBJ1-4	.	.	CASSPTGGSEKLFF	TGTGCCAGCAGCCCTACAGGGGGAAGCGAAAAACTGTTTTTT
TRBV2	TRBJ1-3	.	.	CASSPRGADGNTIYF	TGTGCCAGCAGTCCTCGGGGAGCGGACGGAAACACCATATATTTT
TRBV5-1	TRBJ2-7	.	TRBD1	CASSLGDRTMEQYF	TGCGCCAGCAGCTTGGGGGACAGGACTATGGAGCAGTACTTC
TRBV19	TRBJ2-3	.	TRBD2	CASSIMAGGDTQYF	TGTGCCAGTAGTATTATGGCGGGAGGAGATACGCAGTATTTT
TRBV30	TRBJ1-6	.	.	CAWRQGYNSPLHF	TGTGCCTGGAGACAGGGTTATAATTCACCCCTCCACTTT
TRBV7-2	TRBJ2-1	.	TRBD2	CASSPSSGRANEQFF	TGTGCCAGCAGCCCCTCTAGCGGGAGGGCCAATGAGCAGTTCTTC
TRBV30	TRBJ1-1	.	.	CAWTGGPEGTEAFF	TGTGCCTGGACGGGGGGGCCAGAGGGGACTGAAGCTTTCTTT
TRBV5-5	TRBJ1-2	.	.	CASSFPGEYGYTF	TGTGCCAGCAGCTTTCCGGGGGAATATGGCTACACCTTC
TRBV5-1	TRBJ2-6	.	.	CASSWSPQGSGANVLTF	TGCGCCAGCAGCTGGAGTCCGCAGGGATCTGGGGCCAACGTCCTGACTTTC
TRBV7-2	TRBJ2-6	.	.	CASSLQSGSGANVLTF	TGTGCCAGCAGCTTACAGTCTGGGAGTGGGGCCAACGTCCTGACTTTC
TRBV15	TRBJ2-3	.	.	CATSREKTGPNTQYF	TGTGCCACCAGCAGAGAAAAGACCGGACCTAATACGCAGTATTTT
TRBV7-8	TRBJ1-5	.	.	CASSLLGVVQPQHF	TGTGCCAGCAGCTTGTTAGGGGTGGTTCAGCCCCAGCATTTT
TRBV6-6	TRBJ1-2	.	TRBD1	CASSYPGQGDYGYTF	TGTGCCAGCAGTTACCCCGGACAGGGCGACTATGGCTACACCTTC
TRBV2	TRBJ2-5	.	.	CASSPLGGETQYF	TGTGCCAGCAGTCCCCTAGGGGGAGAGACCCAGTACTTC
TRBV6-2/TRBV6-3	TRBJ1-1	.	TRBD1	CASSVDRATEAFF	TGTGCCAGCAGCGTGGACAGGGCAACTGAAGCTTTCTTT
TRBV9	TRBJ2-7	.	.	CASSPELGVRAEQYF	TGTGCCAGCAGCCCCGAGCTGGGAGTGCGAGCCGAGCAGTACTTC
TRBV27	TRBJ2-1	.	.	CASTRTRVYGGEQFF	TGTGCCAGCACCCGAACTAGAGTTTACGGGGGTGAGCAGTTCTTC
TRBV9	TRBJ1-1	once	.	CASSVEVHTEAFF	TGTGCCAGCAGCGTAGAGGTACACACTGAAGCTTTCTTT
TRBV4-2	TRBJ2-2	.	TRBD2	CASSYNSGGAITGELFF	TGTGCCAGCAGCTATAACAGCGGGGGGGCGATCACCGGGGAGCTGTTTTTT
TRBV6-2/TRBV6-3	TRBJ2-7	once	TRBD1	CASSYPNLQTPGQGPYEQYF	TGTGCCAGCAGTTACCCGAACCTTCAAACTCCGGGACAGGGTCCCTACGAGCAGTACTTC
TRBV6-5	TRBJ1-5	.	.	CASSSRSNQPQHF	TGTGCCAGCAGTTCACGGTCCAATCAGCCCCAGCATTTT
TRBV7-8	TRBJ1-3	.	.	CASTLTNSGNTIYF	TGTGCCAGCACCCTAACGAACTCTGGAAACACCATATATTTT
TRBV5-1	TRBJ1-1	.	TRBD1	CASRPDRGTEAFF	TGCGCCAGCAGGCCCGACAGGGGCACTGAAGCTTTCTTT
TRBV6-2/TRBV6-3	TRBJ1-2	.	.	CASSRSEYGYTF	TGTGCCAGCAGCCGCTCGGAGTATGGCTACACCTTC
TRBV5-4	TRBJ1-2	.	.	CASSPGTRNYGYTF	TGTGCCAGCAGCCCGGGGACGCGAAACTATGGCTACACCTTC
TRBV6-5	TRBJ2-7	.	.	CASSYSWSYEQYF	TGTGCCAGCAGTTACTCGTGGAGCTACGAGCAGTACTTC